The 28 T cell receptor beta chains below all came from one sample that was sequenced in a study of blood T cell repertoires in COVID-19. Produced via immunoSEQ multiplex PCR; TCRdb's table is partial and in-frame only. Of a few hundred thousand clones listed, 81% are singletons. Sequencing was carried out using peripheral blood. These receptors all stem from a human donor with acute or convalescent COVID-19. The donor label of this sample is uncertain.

The CDR3 nucleotides are TGTGCCAGCAGTACACAGGGAGCAGGGGCCTACCAGCCCCAGCATTTT. It translates to CASSTQGAGAYQPQHF. The rearrangement joins TRBV28 to TRBJ1-5; D might be TRBD1 (6 bases). CDR1 is MDHEN and CDR2 is SYDVKM in the germline V gene. The CDR3 has 16 amino acids. Trimming removed 5 bases at V and 7 bases at J, with 21 bases between.

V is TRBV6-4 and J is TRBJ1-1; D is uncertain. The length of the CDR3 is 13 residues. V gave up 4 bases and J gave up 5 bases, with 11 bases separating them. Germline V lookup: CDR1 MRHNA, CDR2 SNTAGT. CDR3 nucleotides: TGTGCCAGCAGTGCGACACTGTTTACTGAAGCTTTCTTT. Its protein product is CASSATLFTEAFF.

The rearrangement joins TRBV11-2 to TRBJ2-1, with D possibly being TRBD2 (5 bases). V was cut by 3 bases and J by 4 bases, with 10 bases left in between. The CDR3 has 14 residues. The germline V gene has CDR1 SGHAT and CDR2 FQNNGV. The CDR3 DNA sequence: TGTGCCAGCAGCTTTGCAGGAGGTTACAATGAGCAGTTCTTC. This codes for CASSFAGGYNEQFF.

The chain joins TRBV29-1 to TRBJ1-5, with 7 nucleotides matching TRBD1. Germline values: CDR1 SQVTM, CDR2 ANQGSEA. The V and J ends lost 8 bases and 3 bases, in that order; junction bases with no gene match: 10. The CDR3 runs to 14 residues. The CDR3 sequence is CSITTGLDNQPQHF. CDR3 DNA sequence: TGCAGCATCACGACAGGGCTGGACAATCAGCCCCAGCATTTT.

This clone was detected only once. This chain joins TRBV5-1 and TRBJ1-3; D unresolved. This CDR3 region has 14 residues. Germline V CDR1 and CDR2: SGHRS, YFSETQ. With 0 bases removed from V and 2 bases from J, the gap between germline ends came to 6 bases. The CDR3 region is CASSLDTPGNTIYF. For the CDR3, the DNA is TGCGCCAGCAGCTTGGACACACCTGGAAACACCATATATTTT.

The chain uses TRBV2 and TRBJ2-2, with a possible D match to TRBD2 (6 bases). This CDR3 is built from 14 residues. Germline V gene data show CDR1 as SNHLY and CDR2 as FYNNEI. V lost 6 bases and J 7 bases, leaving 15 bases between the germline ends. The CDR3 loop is CASRNSGTFGELFF. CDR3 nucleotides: TGTGCCAGCAGGAACTCCGGGACTTTCGGGGAGCTGTTTTTT.

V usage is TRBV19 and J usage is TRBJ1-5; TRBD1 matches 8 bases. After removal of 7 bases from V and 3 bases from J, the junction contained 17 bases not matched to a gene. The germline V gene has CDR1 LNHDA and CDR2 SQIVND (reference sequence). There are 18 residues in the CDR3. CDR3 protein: CASTTNAGRTGTNQPQHF. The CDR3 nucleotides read TGTGCCAGTACGACAAACGCGGGTAGGACAGGGACCAATCAGCCCCAGCATTTT.

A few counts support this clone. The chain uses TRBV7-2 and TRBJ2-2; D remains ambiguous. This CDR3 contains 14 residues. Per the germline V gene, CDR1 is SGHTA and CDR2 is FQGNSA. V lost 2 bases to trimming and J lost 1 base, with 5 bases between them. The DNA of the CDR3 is TGTGCCAGCAGCTTACGGTTGAACACCGGGGAGCTGTTTTTT. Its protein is CASSLRLNTGELFF. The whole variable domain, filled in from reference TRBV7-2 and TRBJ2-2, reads GAGVSQSPSNKVTEKGKDVELRCDPISGHTALYWYRQSLGQGLEFLIYFQGNSAPDKSGLPSDRFSAERTGGSVSTLTIQRTQQEDSAVYLCASSLRLNTGELFFGEGSRLTVL.

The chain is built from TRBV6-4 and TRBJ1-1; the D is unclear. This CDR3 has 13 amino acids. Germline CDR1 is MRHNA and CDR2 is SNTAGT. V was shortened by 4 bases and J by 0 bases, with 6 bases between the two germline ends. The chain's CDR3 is CASSVSVNTEAFF. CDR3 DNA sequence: TGTGCCAGCAGTGTTTCCGTGAACACTGAAGCTTTCTTT.

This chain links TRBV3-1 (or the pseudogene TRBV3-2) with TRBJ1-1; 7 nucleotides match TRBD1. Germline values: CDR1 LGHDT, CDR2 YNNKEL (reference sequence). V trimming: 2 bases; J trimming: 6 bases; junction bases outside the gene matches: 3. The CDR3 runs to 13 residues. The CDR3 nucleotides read TGTGCCAGCAGCCAACTACAGGGGTCTGAAGCTTTCTTT. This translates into CASSQLQGSEAFF.

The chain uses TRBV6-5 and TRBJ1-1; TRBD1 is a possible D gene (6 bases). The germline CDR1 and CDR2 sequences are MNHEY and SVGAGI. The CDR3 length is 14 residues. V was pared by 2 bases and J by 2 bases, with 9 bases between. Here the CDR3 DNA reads TGTGCCAGCAGTTACATAGGGGGAAACACTGAAGCTTTCTTT. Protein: CASSYIGGNTEAFF.

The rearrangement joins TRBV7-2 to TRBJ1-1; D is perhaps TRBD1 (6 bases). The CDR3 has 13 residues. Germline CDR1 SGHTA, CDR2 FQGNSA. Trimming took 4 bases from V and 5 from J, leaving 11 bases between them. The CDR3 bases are TGTGCCAGCAGCTCTATGACAGGTACTGAAGCTTTCTTT. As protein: CASSSMTGTEAFF.

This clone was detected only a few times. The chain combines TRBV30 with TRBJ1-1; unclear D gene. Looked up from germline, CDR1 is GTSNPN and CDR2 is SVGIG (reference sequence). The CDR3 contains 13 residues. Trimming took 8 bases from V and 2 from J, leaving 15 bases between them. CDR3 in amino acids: CAVTGQLNTEAFF. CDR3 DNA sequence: TGTGCCGTAACGGGTCAGCTAAACACTGAAGCTTTCTTT.

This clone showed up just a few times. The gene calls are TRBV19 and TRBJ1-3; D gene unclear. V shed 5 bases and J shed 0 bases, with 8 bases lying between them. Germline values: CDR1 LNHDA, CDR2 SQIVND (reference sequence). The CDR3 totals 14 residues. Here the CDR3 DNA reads TGTGCCAGTAGTGGTGCGAACTCTGGAAACACCATATATTTT. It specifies CASSGANSGNTIYF.

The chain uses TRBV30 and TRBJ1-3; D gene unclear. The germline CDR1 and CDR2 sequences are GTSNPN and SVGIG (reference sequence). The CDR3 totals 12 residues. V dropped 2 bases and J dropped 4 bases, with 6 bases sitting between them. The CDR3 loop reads CAWSISGNTIYF. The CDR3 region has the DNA TGTGCCTGGAGTATATCCGGAAACACCATATATTTT.

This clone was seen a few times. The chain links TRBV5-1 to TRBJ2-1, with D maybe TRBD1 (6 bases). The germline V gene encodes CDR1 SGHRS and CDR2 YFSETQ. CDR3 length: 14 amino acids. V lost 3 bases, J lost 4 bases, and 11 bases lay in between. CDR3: CASSYTQGYNEQFF. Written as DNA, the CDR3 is TGCGCCAGCAGCTATACACAGGGTTACAATGAGCAGTTCTTC.

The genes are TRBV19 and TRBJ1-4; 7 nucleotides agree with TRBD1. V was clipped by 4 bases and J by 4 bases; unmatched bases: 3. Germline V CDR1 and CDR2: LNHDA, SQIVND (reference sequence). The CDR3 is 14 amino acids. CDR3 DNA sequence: TGTGCCAGTAGTACGGACAGGCTTAATGAAAAACTGTTTTTT. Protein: CASSTDRLNEKLFF.

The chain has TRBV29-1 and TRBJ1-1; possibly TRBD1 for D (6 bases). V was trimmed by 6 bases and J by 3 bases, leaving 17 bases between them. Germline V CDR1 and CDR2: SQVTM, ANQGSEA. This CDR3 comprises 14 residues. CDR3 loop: CSVPPSGHHTEAFF. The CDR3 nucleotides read TGCAGCGTGCCTCCCTCGGGACACCACACTGAAGCTTTCTTT.

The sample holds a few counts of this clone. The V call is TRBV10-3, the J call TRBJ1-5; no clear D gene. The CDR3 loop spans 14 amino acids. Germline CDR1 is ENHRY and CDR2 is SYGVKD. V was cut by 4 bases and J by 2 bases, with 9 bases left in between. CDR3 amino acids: CAISVALGNQPQHF. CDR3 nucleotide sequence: TGTGCCATCAGTGTGGCCCTTGGCAATCAGCCCCAGCATTTT.

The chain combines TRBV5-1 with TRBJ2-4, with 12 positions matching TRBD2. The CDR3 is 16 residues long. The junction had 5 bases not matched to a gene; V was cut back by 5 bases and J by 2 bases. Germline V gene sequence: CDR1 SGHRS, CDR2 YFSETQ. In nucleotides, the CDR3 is TGCGCCAGCAGTTTGACTAGCGGGAGAACCAAAAACATTCAGTACTTC. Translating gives CASSLTSGRTKNIQYF.

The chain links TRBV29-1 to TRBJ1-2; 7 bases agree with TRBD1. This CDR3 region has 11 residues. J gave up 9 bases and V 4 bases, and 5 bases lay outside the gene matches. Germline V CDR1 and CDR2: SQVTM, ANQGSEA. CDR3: CSVGTGHRYTF. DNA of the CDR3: TGCAGCGTTGGGACAGGCCACCGCTACACCTTC.

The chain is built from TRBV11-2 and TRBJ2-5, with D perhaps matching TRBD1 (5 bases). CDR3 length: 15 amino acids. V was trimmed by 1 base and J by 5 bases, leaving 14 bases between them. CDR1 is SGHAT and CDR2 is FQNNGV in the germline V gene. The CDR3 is CASSLGAGRDETQYF. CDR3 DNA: TGTGCCAGCAGCTTAGGGGCCGGCAGGGATGAGACCCAGTACTTC.

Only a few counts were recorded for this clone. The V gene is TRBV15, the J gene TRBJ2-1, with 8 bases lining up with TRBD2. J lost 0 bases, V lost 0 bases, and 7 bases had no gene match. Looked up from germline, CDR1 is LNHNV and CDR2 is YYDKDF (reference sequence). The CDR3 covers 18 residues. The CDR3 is CATSRDPLREVSYNEQFF. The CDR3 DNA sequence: TGTGCCACCAGCAGAGACCCTTTGCGGGAGGTCTCCTACAATGAGCAGTTCTTC.

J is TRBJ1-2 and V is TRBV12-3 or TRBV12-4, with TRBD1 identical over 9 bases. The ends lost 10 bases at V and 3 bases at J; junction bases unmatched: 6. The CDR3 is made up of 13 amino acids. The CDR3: CATKRTGDYGYTF. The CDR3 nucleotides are TGTGCCACCAAGCGGACAGGGGACTATGGCTACACCTTC.

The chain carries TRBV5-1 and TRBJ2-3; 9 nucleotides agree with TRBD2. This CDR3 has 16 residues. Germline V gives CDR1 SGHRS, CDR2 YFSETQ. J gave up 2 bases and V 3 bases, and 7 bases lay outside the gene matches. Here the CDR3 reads CASSSRVAGDTDTQYF. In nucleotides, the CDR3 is TGCGCCAGCAGCTCCCGGGTAGCGGGAGACACAGATACGCAGTATTTT.

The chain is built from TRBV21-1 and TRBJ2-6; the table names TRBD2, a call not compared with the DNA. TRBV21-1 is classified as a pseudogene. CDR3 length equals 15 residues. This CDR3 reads CASSKGRSGANVLTF. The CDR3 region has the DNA TGTGCCAGCAGCAAAGGGAGGTCTGGGGCCAACGTCCTGACTTTC.

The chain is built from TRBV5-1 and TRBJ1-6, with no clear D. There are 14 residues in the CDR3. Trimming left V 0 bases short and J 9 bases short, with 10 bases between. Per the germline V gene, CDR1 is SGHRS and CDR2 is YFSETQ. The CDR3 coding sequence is TGCGCCAGCAGCTTGGATGGAGGGATTTCACCCCTCCACTTT. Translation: CASSLDGGISPLHF. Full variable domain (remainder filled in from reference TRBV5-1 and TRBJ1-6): KAGVTQTPRYLIKTRGQQVTLSCSPISGHRSVSWYQQTPGQGLQFLFEYFSETQRNKGNFPGRFSGRQFSNSRSEMNVSTLELGDSALYLCASSLDGGISPLHFGNGTRLTVT.

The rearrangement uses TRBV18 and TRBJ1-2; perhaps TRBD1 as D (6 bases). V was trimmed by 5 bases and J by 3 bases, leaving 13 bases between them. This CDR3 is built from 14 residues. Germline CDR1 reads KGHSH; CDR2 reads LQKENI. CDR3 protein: CASSMEQGHYGYTF. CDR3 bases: TGTGCCAGCTCAATGGAACAGGGTCACTATGGCTACACCTTC.